A single TCR beta chain is shown here with its context. Its matching antigen is unknown. The sample's time point: technical triplicate 2. The unsorted libraries were prepared from 2 million PBMCs (stored at -80 C). This sample was included in a study of neurological immune-mediated disorders. The study's findings and limits: The level of TCR clonal expansion was highest in patients with HTLV-1-associated myelopathy and lowest in multiple sclerosis, where it fell below the level seen in healthy controls. None of the CDR3 amino acid sequences of expanded clones recurred across subjects, suggesting private repertoires in all groups.

Trimming removed 3 bases from V and 4 bases from J, with 13 bases in between. Looked up from germline, CDR1 is SGDLS and CDR2 is YYNGEE. The CDR3 length is 14 residues. With 10-nucleotide random UMIs included, cDNA was synthesized by 5'RACE. TCRdb re-called the 5' RACE reads with MiXCR, one entry per CDR3 protein. The table has roughly 61,000 distinct CDR3 sequences, 20% to 30% seen once. This chain connects TRBV9 to TRBJ1-2; the D is unclear. This TCR came from a man aged 55 to 70 with HTLV-1-associated myelopathy (HAM/TSP). Sequencing used PBMCs. DNA for the CDR3: TGTGCCAGCAGCGGACGAAGGGAATCCTATGGCTACACCTTC. Its protein is CASSGRRESYGYTF.